Included here is one T cell receptor beta chain sequence, with context. This sample was taken from a study of blood T cell repertoires in COVID-19. Study information: Sources were T cells, B-cell-depleted T cells, or PBMCs; the material itself was cDNA or gDNA.

The repertoire was sequenced with immunoSEQ multiplex PCR; TCRdb's copy has only in-frame clones and lacks some. The top ten hold less than 3% of the sample, which has over 130,000 clones, roughly 85% seen once. This TCR came from a man between 50 and 59 years old with acute or convalescent COVID-19. Sequenced input: peripheral blood.

This chain's CDR3 is CASRAGTTLEQYF. The CDR3 DNA is TGTGCCAGCAGGGCCGGGACTACCTTGGAGCAGTACTTC. The chain couples TRBV12-3 or TRBV12-4 to TRBJ2-7, with 7 positions matching TRBD2. V was pared by 6 bases and J by 7 bases, with 9 bases of the junction left unmatched. This CDR3 is 13 amino acids long.